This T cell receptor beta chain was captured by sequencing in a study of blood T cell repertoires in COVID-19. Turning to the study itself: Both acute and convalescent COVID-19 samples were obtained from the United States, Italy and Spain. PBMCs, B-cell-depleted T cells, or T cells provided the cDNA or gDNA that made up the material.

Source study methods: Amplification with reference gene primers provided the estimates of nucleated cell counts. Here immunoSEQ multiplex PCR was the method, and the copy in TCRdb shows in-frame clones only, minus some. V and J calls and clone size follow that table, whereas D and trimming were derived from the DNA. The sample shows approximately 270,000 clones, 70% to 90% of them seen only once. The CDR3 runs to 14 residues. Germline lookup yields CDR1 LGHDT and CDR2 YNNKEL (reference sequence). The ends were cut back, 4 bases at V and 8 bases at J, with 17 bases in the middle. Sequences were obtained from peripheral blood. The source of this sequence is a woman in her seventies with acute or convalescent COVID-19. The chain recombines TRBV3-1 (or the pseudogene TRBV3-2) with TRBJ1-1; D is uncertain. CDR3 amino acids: CASSPHGVSSEAFF. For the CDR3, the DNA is TGTGCCAGCAGCCCGCACGGGGTCTCCAGCGAAGCTTTCTTT.